This TCR beta chain was sequenced for a study of cytomegalovirus exposure and HLA in healthy donors. 13 Jbeta primers and 60 Vbeta primers were used for the PCR. This table comes from immunoSEQ multiplex PCR, and its TCRdb copy is limited to in-frame clones, with some not included. The sample includes about 120,000 clones, 65% to 90% of them seen just once. This clonotype was obtained from a woman in her 30s in good health and CMV-seronegative. Sequencing was carried out using PBMCs.

CDR3 DNA sequence: TGTGCCAGCAGTGATGCGGGTTGGAATGTTGAGCAGTTCTTC. Amino acids: CASSDAGWNVEQFF. This chain uses TRBV6-5 with TRBJ2-1, with a weak D call TRBD2 (5 bases). Germline CDR1 MNHEY, CDR2 SVGAGI. The CDR3 length is 14 residues. Deletions cut 5 bases from V and 9 bases from J, with 17 bases between.